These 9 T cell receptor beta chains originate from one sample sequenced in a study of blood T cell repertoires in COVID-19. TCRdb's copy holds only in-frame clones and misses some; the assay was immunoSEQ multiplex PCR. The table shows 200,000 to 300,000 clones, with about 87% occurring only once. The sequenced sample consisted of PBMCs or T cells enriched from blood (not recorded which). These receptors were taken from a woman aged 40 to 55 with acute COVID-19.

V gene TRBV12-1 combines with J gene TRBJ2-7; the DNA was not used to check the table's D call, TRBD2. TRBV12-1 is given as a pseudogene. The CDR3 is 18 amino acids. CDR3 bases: TGTGCCAGCACCCACAACCGCCGGGAGGCTTCAAGCTCCTACGAGCAGTACGTC. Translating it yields CASTHNRREASSSYEQYV.

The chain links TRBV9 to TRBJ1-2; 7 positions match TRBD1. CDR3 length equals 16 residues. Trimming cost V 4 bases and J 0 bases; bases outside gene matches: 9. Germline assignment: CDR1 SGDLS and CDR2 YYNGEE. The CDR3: CASSPMTGWTNYGYTF. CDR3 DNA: TGTGCCAGCAGCCCTATGACAGGGTGGACTAACTATGGCTACACCTTC.

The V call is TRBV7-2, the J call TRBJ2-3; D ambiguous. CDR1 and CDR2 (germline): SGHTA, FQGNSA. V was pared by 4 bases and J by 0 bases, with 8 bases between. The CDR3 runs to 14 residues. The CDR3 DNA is TGTGCCAGCAGCTCAACGACTAGCACAGATACGCAGTATTTT. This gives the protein CASSSTTSTDTQYF.

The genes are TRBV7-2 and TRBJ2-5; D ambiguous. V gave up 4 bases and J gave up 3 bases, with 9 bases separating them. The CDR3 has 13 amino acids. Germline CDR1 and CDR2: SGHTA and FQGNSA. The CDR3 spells CASSSNPEETQYF. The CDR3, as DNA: TGTGCCAGCAGCTCCAATCCGGAAGAGACCCAGTACTTC. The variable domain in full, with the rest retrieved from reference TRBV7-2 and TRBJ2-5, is GAGVSQSPSNKVTEKGKDVELRCDPISGHTALYWYRQSLGQGLEFLIYFQGNSAPDKSGLPSDRFSAERTGGSVSTLTIQRTQQEDSAVYLCASSSNPEETQYFGPGTRLLVL.

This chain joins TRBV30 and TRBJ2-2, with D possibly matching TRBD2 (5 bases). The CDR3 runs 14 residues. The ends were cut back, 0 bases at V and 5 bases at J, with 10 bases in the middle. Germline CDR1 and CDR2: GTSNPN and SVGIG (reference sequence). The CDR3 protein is CAWSVIGLTGELFF. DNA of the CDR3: TGTGCCTGGAGTGTAATAGGACTTACCGGGGAGCTGTTTTTT.

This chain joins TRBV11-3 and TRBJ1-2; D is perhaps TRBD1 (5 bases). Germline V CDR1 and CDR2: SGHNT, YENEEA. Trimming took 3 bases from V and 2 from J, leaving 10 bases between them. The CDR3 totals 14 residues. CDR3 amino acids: CASSFGGANYGYTF. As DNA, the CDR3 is TGTGCCAGCAGCTTTGGAGGGGCCAACTATGGCTACACCTTC.

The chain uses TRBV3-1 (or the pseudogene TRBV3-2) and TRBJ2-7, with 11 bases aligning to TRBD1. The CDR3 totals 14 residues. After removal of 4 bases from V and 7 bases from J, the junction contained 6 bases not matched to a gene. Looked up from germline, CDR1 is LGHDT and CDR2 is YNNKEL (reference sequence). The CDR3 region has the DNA TGTGCCAGCAGCCGCGGACAGGGGGCGCGGGAGCAGTACGTC. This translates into CASSRGQGAREQYV.

This chain's CDR3 is CASSQDRDRGPRLAGVPKNIQYF. The CDR3 DNA reads TGTGCCAGCAGCCAAGATCGGGACAGGGGACCGCGACTAGCGGGAGTGCCCAAAAACATTCAGTACTTC. The V call is TRBV3-1 (or the pseudogene TRBV3-2), the J call TRBJ2-4, with 12 bases lining up with TRBD2. CDR3 length equals 23 residues. CDR1 and CDR2 (germline): LGHDT, YNNKEL (reference sequence). With V trimmed by 0 bases and J by 2 bases, 20 bases remained unmatched.

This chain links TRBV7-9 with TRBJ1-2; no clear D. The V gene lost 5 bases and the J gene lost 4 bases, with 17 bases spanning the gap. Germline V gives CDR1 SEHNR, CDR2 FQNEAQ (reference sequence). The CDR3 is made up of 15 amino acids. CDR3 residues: CASSPLGDVGYGYTF. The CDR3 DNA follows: TGTGCCAGCAGCCCATTAGGAGACGTGGGCTATGGCTACACCTTC.